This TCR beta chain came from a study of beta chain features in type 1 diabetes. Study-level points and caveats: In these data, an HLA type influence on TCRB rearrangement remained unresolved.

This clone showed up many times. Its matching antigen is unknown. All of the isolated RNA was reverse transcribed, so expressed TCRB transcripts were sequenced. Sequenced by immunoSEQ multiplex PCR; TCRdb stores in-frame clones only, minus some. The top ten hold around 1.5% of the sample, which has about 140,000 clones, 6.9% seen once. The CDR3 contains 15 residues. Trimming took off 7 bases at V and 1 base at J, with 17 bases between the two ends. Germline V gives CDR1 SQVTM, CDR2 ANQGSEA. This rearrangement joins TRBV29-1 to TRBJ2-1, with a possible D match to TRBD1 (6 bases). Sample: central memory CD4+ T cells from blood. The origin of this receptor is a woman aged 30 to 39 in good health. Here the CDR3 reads CSAPPQGGSYNEQFF. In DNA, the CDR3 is TGCAGCGCCCCACCACAGGGTGGGTCCTACAATGAGCAGTTCTTC.